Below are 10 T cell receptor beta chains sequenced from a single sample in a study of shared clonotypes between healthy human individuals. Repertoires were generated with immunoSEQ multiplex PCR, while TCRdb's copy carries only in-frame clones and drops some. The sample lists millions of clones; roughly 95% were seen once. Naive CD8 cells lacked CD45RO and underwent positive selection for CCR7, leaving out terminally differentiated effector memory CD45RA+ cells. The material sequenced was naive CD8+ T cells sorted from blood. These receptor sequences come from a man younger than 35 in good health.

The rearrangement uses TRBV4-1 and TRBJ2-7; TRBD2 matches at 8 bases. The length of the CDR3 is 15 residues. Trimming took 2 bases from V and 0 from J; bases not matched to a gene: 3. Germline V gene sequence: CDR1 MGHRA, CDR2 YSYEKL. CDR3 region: CASSQIAGSSYEQYF. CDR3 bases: TGCGCCAGCAGCCAAATAGCGGGAAGCTCCTACGAGCAGTACTTC.

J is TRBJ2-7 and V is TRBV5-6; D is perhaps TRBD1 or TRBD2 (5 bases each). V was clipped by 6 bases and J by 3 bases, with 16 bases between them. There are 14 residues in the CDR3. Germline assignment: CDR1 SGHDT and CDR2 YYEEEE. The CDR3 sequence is CASTPGPVLYEQYF. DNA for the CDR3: TGTGCCAGCACCCCGGGACCGGTCCTCTACGAGCAGTACTTC.

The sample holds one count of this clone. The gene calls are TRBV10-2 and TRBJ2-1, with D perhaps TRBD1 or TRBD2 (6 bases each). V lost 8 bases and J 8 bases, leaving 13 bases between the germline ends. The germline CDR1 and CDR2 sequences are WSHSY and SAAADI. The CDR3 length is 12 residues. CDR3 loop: CASFSGAHEQFF. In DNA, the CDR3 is TGCGCCAGCTTCTCGGGGGCTCATGAGCAGTTCTTC.

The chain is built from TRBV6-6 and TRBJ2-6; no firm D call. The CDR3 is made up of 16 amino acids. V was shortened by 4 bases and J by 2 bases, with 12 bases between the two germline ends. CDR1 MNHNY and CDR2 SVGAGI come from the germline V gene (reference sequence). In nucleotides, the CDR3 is TGTGCCAGCAGTTCGGGTGAAAGGACTGGGGCCAACGTCCTGACTTTC. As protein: CASSSGERTGANVLTF.

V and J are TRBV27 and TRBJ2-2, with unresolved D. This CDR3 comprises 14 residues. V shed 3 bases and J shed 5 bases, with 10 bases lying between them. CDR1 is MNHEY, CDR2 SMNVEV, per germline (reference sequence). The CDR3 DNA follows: TGTGCCAGCAGTTTGATGGAAGGAACCGGGGAGCTGTTTTTT. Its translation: CASSLMEGTGELFF.

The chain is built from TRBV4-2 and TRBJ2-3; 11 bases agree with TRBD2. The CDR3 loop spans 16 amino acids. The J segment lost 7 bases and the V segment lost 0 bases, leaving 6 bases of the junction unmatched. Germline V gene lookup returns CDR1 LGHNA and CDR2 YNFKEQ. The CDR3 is CASSQDYTSGGYTQYF. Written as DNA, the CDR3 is TGTGCCAGCAGCCAAGATTACACTAGCGGGGGATATACGCAGTATTTT.

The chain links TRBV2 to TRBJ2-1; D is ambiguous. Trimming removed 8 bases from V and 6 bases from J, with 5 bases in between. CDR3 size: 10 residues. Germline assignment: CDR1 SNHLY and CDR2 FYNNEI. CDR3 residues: CASVTNEQFF. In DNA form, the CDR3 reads TGTGCCAGCGTGACCAATGAGCAGTTCTTC.

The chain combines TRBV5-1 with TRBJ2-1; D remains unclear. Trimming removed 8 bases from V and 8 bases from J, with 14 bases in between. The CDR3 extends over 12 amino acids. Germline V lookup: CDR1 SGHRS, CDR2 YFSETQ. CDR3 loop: CARGLIVDEQFF. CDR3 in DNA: TGCGCCAGAGGCCTGATTGTGGATGAGCAGTTCTTC.

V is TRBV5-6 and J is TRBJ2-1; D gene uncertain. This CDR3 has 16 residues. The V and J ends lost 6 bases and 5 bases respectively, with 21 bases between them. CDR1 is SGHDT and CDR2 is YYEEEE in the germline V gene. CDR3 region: CASTWQWDEDDNEQFF. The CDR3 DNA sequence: TGTGCCAGCACCTGGCAGTGGGATGAAGACGACAATGAGCAGTTCTTC.

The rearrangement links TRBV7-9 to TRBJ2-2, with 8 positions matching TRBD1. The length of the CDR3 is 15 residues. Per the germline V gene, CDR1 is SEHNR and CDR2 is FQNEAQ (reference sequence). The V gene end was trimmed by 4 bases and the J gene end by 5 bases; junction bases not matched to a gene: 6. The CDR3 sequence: CASSSTRTGTGELFF. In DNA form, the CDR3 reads TGTGCCAGCAGCTCAACCCGGACAGGGACCGGGGAGCTGTTTTTT.